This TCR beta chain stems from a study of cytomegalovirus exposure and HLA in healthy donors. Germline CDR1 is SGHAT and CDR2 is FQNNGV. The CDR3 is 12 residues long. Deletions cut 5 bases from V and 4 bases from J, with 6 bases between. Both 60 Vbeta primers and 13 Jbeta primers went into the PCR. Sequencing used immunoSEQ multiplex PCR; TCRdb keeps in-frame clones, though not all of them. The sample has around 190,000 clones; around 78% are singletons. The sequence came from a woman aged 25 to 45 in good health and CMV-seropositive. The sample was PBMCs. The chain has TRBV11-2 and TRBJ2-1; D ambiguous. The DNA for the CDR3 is TGTGCCAGCAGCCCCCCATACAATGAGCAGTTCTTC. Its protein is CASSPPYNEQFF.